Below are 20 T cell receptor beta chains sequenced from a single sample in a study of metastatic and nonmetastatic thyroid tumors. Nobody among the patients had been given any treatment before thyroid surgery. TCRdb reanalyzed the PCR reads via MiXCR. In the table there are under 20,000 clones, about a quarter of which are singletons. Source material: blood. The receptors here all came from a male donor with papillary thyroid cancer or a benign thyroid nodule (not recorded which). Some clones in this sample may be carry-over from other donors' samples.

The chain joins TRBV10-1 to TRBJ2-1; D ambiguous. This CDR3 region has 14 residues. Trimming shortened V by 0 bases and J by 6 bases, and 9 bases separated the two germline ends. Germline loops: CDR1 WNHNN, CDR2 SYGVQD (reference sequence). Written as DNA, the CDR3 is TGCGCCAGCAGTGAGTCGTCGGCTAGCAATGAGCAGTTCTTC. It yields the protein CASSESSASNEQFF.

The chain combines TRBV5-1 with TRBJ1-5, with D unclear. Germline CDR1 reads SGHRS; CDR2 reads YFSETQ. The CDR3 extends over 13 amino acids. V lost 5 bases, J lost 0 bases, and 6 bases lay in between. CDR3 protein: CASSVNSNQPQHF. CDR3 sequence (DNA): TGCGCCAGCAGTGTAAATAGCAATCAGCCCCAGCATTTT.

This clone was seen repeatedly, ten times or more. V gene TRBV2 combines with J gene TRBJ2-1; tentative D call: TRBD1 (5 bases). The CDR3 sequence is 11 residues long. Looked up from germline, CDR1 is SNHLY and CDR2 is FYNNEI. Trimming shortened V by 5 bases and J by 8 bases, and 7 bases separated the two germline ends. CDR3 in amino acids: CASSTRDEQFF. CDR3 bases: TGTGCCAGCAGTACCAGGGATGAGCAGTTCTTC.

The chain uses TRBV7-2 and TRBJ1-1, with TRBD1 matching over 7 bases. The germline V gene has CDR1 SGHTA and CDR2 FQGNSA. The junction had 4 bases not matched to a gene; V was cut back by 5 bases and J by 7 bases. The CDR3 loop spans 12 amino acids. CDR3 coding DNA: TGTGCCAGCAGCCGGGACAGCATTGAAGCTTTCTTT. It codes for CASSRDSIEAFF. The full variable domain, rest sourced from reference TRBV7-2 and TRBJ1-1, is GAGVSQSPSNKVTEKGKDVELRCDPISGHTALYWYRQSLGQGLEFLIYFQGNSAPDKSGLPSDRFSAERTGGSVSTLTIQRTQQEDSAVYLCASSRDSIEAFFGQGTRLTVV.

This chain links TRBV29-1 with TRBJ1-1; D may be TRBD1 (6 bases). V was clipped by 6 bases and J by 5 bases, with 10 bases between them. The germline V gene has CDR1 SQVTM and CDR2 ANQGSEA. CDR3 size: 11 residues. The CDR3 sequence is CSVGQQTEAFF. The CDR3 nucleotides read TGCAGCGTGGGACAACAGACTGAAGCTTTCTTT.

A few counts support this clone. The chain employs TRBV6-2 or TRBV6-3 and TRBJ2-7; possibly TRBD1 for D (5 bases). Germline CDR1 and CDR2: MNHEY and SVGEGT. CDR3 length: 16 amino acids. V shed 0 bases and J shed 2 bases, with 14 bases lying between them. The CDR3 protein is CASSYSLYRFAYEQYF. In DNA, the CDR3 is TGTGCCAGCAGTTACTCGCTATACAGGTTTGCCTACGAGCAGTACTTC.

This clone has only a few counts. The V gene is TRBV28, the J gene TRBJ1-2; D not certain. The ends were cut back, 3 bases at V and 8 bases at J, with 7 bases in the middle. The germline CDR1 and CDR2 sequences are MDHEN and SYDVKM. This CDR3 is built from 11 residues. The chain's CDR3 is CASSLDLGYTF. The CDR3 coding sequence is TGTGCCAGCAGTTTGGACCTAGGCTACACCTTC.

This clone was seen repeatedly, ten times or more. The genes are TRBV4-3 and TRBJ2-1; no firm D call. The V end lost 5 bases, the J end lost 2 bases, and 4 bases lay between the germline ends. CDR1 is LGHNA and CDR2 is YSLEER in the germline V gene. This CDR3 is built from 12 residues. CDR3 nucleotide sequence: TGCGCCAGCAGCAGGACCTACAATGAGCAGTTCTTC. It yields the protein CASSRTYNEQFF.

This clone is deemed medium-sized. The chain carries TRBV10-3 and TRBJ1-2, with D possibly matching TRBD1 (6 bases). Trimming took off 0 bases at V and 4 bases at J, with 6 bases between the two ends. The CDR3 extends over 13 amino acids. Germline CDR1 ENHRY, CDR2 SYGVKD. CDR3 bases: TGTGCCATCAGTGAGTCAGGGGGCTATGGCTACACCTTC. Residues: CAISESGGYGYTF.

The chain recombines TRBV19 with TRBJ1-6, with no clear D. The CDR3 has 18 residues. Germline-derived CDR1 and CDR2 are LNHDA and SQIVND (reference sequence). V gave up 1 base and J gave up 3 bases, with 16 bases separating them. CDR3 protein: CASSIGGRRRIYNSPLHF. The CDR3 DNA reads TGTGCCAGTAGTATAGGCGGCCGGCGGAGAATCTATAATTCACCCCTCCACTTT.

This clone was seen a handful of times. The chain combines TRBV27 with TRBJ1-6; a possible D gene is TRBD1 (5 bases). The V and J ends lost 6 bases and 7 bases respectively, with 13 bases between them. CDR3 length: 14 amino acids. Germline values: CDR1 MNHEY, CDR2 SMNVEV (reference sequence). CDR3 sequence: CASSLLGLNSPLHF. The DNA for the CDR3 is TGTGCCAGCAGCCTCCTGGGACTAAATTCACCCCTCCACTTT.

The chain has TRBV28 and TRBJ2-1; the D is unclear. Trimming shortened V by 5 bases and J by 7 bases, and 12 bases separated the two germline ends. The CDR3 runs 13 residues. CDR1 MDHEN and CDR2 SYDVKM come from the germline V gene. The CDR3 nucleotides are TGTGCCAGCAGTATACGGACCGGGAATGAGCAGTTCTTC. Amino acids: CASSIRTGNEQFF.

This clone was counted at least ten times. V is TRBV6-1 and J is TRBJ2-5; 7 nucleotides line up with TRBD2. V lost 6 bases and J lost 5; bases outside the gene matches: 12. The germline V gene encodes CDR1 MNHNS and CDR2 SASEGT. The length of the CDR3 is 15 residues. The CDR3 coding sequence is TGTGCCAGCAGCACTGGGAGGGCCGTTCGTGAGACCCAGTACTTC. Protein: CASSTGRAVRETQYF.

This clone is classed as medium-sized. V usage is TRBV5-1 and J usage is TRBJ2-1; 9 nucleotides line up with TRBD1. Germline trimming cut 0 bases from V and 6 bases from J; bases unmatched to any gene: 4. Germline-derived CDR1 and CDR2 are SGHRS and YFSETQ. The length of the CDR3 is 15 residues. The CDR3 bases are TGCGCCAGCAGCTTGGTGGGACAGGGTATCAATGAGCAGTTCTTC. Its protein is CASSLVGQGINEQFF. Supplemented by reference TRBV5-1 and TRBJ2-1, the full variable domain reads KAGVTQTPRYLIKTRGQQVTLSCSPISGHRSVSWYQQTPGQGLQFLFEYFSETQRNKGNFPGRFSGRQFSNSRSEMNVSTLELGDSALYLCASSLVGQGINEQFFGPGTRLTVL.

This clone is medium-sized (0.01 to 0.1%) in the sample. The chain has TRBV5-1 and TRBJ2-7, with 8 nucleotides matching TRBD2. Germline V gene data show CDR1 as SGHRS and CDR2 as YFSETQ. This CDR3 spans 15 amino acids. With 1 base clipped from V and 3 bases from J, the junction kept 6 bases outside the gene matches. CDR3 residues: CASSLWAGGLYEQYF. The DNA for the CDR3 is TGCGCCAGCAGCTTGTGGGCGGGGGGCCTCTACGAGCAGTACTTC.

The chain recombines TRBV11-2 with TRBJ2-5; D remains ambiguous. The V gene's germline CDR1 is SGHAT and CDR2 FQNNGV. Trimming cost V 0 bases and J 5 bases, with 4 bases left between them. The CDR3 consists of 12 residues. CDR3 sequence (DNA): TGTGCCAGCAGCTTAGATTACGAGACCCAGTACTTC. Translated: CASSLDYETQYF.

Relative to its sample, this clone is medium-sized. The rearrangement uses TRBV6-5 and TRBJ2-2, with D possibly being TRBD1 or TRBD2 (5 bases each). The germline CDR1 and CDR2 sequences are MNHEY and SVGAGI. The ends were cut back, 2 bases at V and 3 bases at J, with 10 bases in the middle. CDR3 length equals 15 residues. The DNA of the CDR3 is TGTGCCAGCAGTTACGGGACGGAACACACCGGGGAGCTGTTTTTT. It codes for CASSYGTEHTGELFF.

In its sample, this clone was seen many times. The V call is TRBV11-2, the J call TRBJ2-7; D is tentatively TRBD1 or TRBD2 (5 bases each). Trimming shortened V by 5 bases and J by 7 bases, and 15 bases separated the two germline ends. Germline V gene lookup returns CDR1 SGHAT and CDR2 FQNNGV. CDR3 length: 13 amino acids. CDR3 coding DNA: TGTGCCAGCAGCCAAGGCTCGGGGCTTGAGCAGTACTTC. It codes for CASSQGSGLEQYF.

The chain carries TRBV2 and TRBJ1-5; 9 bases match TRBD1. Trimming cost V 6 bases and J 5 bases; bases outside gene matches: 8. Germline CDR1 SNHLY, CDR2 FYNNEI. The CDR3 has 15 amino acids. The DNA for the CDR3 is TGTGCCAGCAGGCCCGGGACAGGGAGCTATCAGCCCCAGCATTTT. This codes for CASRPGTGSYQPQHF.

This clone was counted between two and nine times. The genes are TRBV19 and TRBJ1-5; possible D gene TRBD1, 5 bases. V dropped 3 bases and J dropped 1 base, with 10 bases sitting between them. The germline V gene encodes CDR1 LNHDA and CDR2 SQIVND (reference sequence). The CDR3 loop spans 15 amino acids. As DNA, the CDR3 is TGTGCCAGTAGTATCTCTGGGGCGAGCAATCAGCCCCAGCATTTT. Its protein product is CASSISGASNQPQHF.